This record looks at one T cell receptor beta chain sequence and its context. Which antigen it targets is not known. One base away there is no much larger clone; base qualities are not given. TCR-beta CDR3 regions were amplified from genomic DNA by a two-step multiplex PCR, with the second step adding Illumina-compatible adaptors. As a commercial immunoSEQ service, TCR-beta immunosequencing was carried out on an Illumina platform. On the study's bioinformatics: Repertoires were described by productive clonality and by Top 10 Clones, which is the percentage of T-cell templates coming from the ten most frequent sequences. Values of productive clonality ranged from 0 to 1, with a monoclonal population indicated by a value of 1. Tumour-associated clones, identified using log10 scatter plots, were defined as sequences that made up at least 0.1% of tumour T-cell templates and were not found in the matched non-adjacent lung. Analyses were done in GraphPad Prism7 and R, with Student's t-tests for two-group comparisons, ANOVA for stages, and linear regression for relationships. The table comes from immuneACCESS by way of TCRdb, which keeps in-frame sequences with V and J called. Part of the clones is missing from these tables; in studies checked, under half for an unresolved V gene and the rest for unknown reasons. That table gives V, J and clone size, and the DNA gave D and trimming. The sample table shows 6,000 to 8,500 clones, and roughly three quarters are seen once. The biggest ten clones account for more than 7.5% of the sample.

The data were taken from a study of immune cell composition in non-small cell lung cancer (dated by TCRdb to 2017 to 2019). Study-wide context: Histologic subtype, mostly lung adenocarcinoma or squamous cell carcinoma, was determined with H&E together with p63, CK5, Napsin A and TTF-1 immunohistochemistry. Supplementary cohort #1, approximately 10 lung adenocarcinoma cases, had paired tumour/lung TCR-beta sequencing and TIL populations generated to assess tumour reactivity. Adaptive Biotechnologies TCR-beta sequencing was carried out on approximately 34 paired NSCLC tumour and non-adjacent lung specimens, as well as on about two dozen tumour-only specimens. The subtype comparisons left out a few tumour specimens with TCR-beta data because those specimens were rare histological subtypes. The research as a whole found: Nearly half of NSCLC cases had tumour-associated clones >0.5%, found in about a third of adenocarcinomas compared with more than 65% of squamous carcinomas. The reactivity cohort contained only nine to ten cases, and the tumour-reactive clones were not shown to have sequences in common with the dominant in vivo tumour-associated clones. Smoking pack-years did not significantly correlate with tumour TCR-beta clonality. Across ten to eleven adenocarcinoma cases, the maximal tumour-associated clone frequency showed a strong correlation with TIL tumour reactivity, but overall clonality showed no such correlation. Top 10 clone scores and productive clonality were significantly higher in lung squamous cell carcinoma than in lung adenocarcinoma tumours.

Genomic DNA was isolated with the QIAamp DNA kit from frozen aliquots of single-cell suspensions that had not been sorted. Surgically resected non-small cell lung cancer tissue was used for the tumour samples. Tissues were received within 2 hours of resection and processed immediately into single-cell suspensions. Tissue was broken up mechanically, digested enzymatically with DNase I, collagenase I and hyaluronidase for approximately 30 minutes at 37 degrees C, and then filtered and RBC-lysed. The germline V gene (reference sequence) provides CDR1 LNHNV and CDR2 YYDKDF. Taken from cysteine to phenylalanine, the CDR3 has 16 residues. Only the CDR3 portion is preserved as DNA: 48 bases, with reading frame beginning at the first base. Trimming at the junction amounts to 4 bases on V and 4 bases on J, and the germline ends lie 18 bases apart.

The sequencing sample was made of lung tumor tissue. This TCR came from a human donor with non-small cell lung cancer. The V gene is TRBV15 and the J gene is TRBJ2-3; the D gene remains uncertain. The CDR3 region: CATSTSRGGRADTQYF. The DNA reads as follows: TGTGCCACCAGCACCTCCCGAGGTGGTCGGGCAGATACGCAGTATTTT.